The 19 T cell receptor beta chains listed next were all sequenced from one sample in a study of blood T cell repertoires in COVID-19. Profiled with immunoSEQ multiplex PCR; TCRdb holds only in-frame clones, not every one. This table holds 250,000 to 350,000 clones, roughly 89% found once. Source material: PBMCs or T cells enriched from blood (not recorded which). The receptors were gathered from a woman under 30 with acute COVID-19.

CDR3 sequence: CASSFRADEQFF. For the CDR3, the DNA is TGTGCCAGCAGCTTCAGGGCAGATGAGCAGTTCTTC. V gene TRBV13 combines with J gene TRBJ2-1; possibly TRBD1 for D (5 bases). Looked up from germline, CDR1 is PRHDT and CDR2 is FYEKMQ (reference sequence). The CDR3 is 12 residues long. V was shortened by 3 bases and J by 8 bases, with 8 bases between the two germline ends.

This chain links TRBV6-6 with TRBJ2-1; 7 nucleotides align to TRBD1. Trimming cost V 7 bases and J 0 bases; bases outside gene matches: 3. There are 14 residues in the CDR3. Per germline, CDR1 MNHNY and CDR2 SVGAGI (reference sequence). The DNA of the CDR3 is TGTGCCAGCACCAGGGACAGCTCCTACAATGAGCAGTTCTTC. This sequence encodes CASTRDSSYNEQFF.

CDR3 protein: CASSPGQVVDGYTF. The CDR3 nucleotides read TGCGCCAGCAGCCCCGGACAGGTAGTAGATGGCTACACCTTC. The chain is built from TRBV5-1 and TRBJ1-2; 7 bases are a match to TRBD1. Losses at the gene ends were 4 bases for V and 6 bases for J; bases not matched to a gene: 9. The length of the CDR3 is 14 residues. The germline gives CDR1 SGHRS, CDR2 YFSETQ.

Notes on this clone: Other DNA sequences in this specimen translate into the identical CDR3. The gene calls are TRBV28 and TRBJ1-5; perhaps TRBD1 as D (5 bases). V was trimmed by 3 bases and J by 0 bases, leaving 9 bases between them. The CDR3 totals 15 residues. The V gene's germline CDR1 is MDHEN and CDR2 SYDVKM. The CDR3 sequence is CASSLAGGSNQPQHF. The CDR3 region has the DNA TGTGCCAGCAGTTTGGCCGGGGGTAGCAATCAGCCCCAGCATTTT.

The chain uses TRBV29-1 and TRBJ2-3, with 8 bases identical to TRBD1. V lost 7 bases to trimming and J lost 10 bases; unmatched junction nucleotides: 13. Germline V gene sequence: CDR1 SQVTM, CDR2 ANQGSEA. The CDR3 contains 13 residues. Here the CDR3 reads CSAWDRSLGAQYF. CDR3 coding DNA: TGCAGCGCCTGGGACAGGAGTTTGGGTGCGCAGTATTTT.

The rearrangement joins TRBV3-1 (or the pseudogene TRBV3-2) to TRBJ1-3, with TRBD1 matching 10 bases. Trimming cost V 5 bases and J 7 bases; bases outside gene matches: 14. Per germline, CDR1 LGHDT and CDR2 YNNKEL (reference sequence). The CDR3 consists of 17 residues. CDR3 loop: CASSSRTGGEPGNTIYF. The CDR3 region has the DNA TGTGCCAGCAGCTCTCGGACAGGGGGAGAGCCGGGGAACACCATATATTTT.

This CDR3 is CASGLDRSSPLHF. DNA for the CDR3: TGTGCTAGTGGTTTGGACAGAAGTTCACCCCTCCACTTT. The V gene is TRBV12-5, the J gene TRBJ1-6; D remains unclear. Trimming stripped 1 base from V and 9 bases from J, with 7 bases between. Germline V gene data show CDR1 as LGHNT and CDR2 as FRNRAP. There are 13 residues in the CDR3. The whole variable domain, filled in from reference TRBV12-5 and TRBJ1-6, reads DARVTQTPRHKVTEMGQEVTMRCQPILGHNTVFWYRQTMMQGLELLAYFRNRAPLDDSGMPKDRFSAEMPDATLATLKIQPSEPRDSAVYFCASGLDRSSPLHFGNGTRLTVT.

J is TRBJ2-1 and V is TRBV5-6; 14 bases are a match to TRBD2. This CDR3 is 17 amino acids long. CDR1 is SGHDT, CDR2 YYEEEE, per germline. J gave up 2 bases and V 4 bases, and 5 bases lay outside the gene matches. Here the CDR3 reads CASSLTSGRGTYNEQFF. Here the CDR3 DNA reads TGTGCCAGCAGCCTGACTAGCGGGAGGGGGACCTACAATGAGCAGTTCTTC. The whole variable domain, filled in from reference TRBV5-6 and TRBJ2-1, reads DAGVTQSPTHLIKTRGQQVTLRCSPKSGHDTVSWYQQALGQGPQFIFQYYEEEERQRGNFPDRFSGHQFPNYSSELNVNALLLGDSALYLCASSLTSGRGTYNEQFFGPGTRLTVL.

The chain employs TRBV28 and TRBJ2-1; TRBD2 matches at 7 bases. This CDR3 contains 15 residues. The V gene's germline CDR1 is MDHEN and CDR2 SYDVKM. With 6 bases clipped from V and 5 bases from J, the junction kept 10 bases outside the gene matches. For the CDR3, the DNA is TGTGCCAGCAGCTTGCGGGGGTGGGGCCACAATGAGCAGTTCTTC. This translates into CASSLRGWGHNEQFF.

The DNA for the CDR3 is TGTGCCTGGAATCCCCCCACTAGCACCCATGAGCAGTTCTTC. This sequence encodes CAWNPPTSTHEQFF. The V gene is TRBV30, the J gene TRBJ2-1; maybe TRBD2 (6 bases). V was shortened by 4 bases and J by 8 bases, with 18 bases between the two germline ends. The CDR3 sequence is 14 residues long. Germline-derived CDR1 and CDR2 are GTSNPN and SVGIG (reference sequence).

The chain has TRBV11-3 and TRBJ2-1; 7 bases align to TRBD2. The germline CDR1 and CDR2 sequences are SGHNT and YENEEA. With 5 bases clipped from V and 5 bases from J, the junction kept 12 bases outside the gene matches. The CDR3 loop spans 16 amino acids. CDR3 sequence: CASSTFGGLRDNEQFF. CDR3 in DNA: TGTGCCAGCAGCACCTTCGGGGGGTTGAGGGACAATGAGCAGTTCTTC.

The rearrangement uses TRBV4-2 and TRBJ1-5; weak D call: TRBD1 (6 bases). Trimming took 1 base from V and 0 from J, leaving 16 bases between them. This CDR3 contains 18 residues. Germline V gene lookup returns CDR1 LGHNA and CDR2 YNFKEQ. CDR3 amino acids: CASSQVQQGDYSNQPQHF. CDR3 in DNA: TGTGCCAGCAGCCAAGTACAACAGGGAGACTATAGCAATCAGCCCCAGCATTTT.

The chain joins TRBV5-1 to TRBJ2-1; D gene uncertain. V lost 0 bases and J lost 5, with 18 bases in between. Per germline, CDR1 SGHRS and CDR2 YFSETQ. The CDR3 length is 17 residues. The CDR3 DNA reads as TGCGCCAGCAGCTTGGAAAGTGGCGGCCGTGTCCACAATGAGCAGTTCTTC. Protein: CASSLESGGRVHNEQFF. Full variable domain (remainder filled in from reference TRBV5-1 and TRBJ2-1): KAGVTQTPRYLIKTRGQQVTLSCSPISGHRSVSWYQQTPGQGLQFLFEYFSETQRNKGNFPGRFSGRQFSNSRSEMNVSTLELGDSALYLCASSLESGGRVHNEQFFGPGTRLTVL.

The chain employs TRBV28 and TRBJ1-2, with D possibly TRBD1 on 6 matching bases. V dropped 10 bases and J dropped 2 bases, with 17 bases sitting between them. Per germline, CDR1 MDHEN and CDR2 SYDVKM. This CDR3 spans 14 amino acids. CDR3 protein: CATTFGQPNYGYTF. The CDR3 DNA reads as TGTGCCACCACATTTGGACAGCCCAACTATGGCTACACCTTC.

The gene calls are TRBV24-1 and TRBJ1-3; 7 nucleotides line up with TRBD1. Germline values: CDR1 KGHDR, CDR2 SFDVKD. The CDR3 length is 15 residues. With V trimmed by 3 bases and J by 4 bases, 5 bases remained unmatched. CDR3 in DNA: TGTGCCACCAGTGATAACAGGGGAGGAGGAAACACCATATATTTT. This codes for CATSDNRGGGNTIYF.

V and J are TRBV5-8 and TRBJ1-3; D is unclear. Trimming shortened V by 1 base and J by 1 base, and 6 bases separated the two germline ends. The CDR3 covers 14 residues. CDR1 and CDR2 from the germline V gene are SGHTS and YDEGEE. The CDR3 region has the DNA TGTGCCAGCAGCTTGCTCCCTTCTGGAAACACCATATATTTT. Encoded protein: CASSLLPSGNTIYF.

CDR3 amino acids: CASSRGLAGGIHEQFF. Here the CDR3 DNA reads TGTGCCAGCAGCCGCGGACTAGCGGGAGGAATCCATGAGCAGTTCTTC. The gene calls are TRBV7-6 and TRBJ2-1; 14 bases agree with TRBD2. The CDR3 runs 16 residues. V gave up 5 bases and J gave up 8 bases; unmatched junction bases: 8. CDR1 is SGHVS and CDR2 is FNYEAQ in the germline V gene.

The J gene is TRBJ2-1, the V gene TRBV24-1; possibly TRBD2 for D (6 bases). The ends were cut back, 0 bases at V and 12 bases at J, with 17 bases in the middle. The CDR3 contains 15 residues. Germline V CDR1 and CDR2: KGHDR, SFDVKD. The CDR3 protein is CATSDLPGSSDRQFF. The CDR3 nucleotides read TGTGCCACCAGTGATTTGCCCGGGTCTAGCGATAGGCAGTTCTTC.

Comment on this clone: A junction end diverges from the germline sequence, so it may reflect a read error. The chain recombines TRBV7-9 with TRBJ1-1; no clear D gene. This CDR3 is 10 amino acids long. Per the germline V gene, CDR1 is SEHNR and CDR2 is FQNEAQ (reference sequence). The CDR3 spells CASSNNEAFF. CDR3 nucleotides: TGTGCCAGCAGCAACAATGAAGCTTTCTTT.